This T cell receptor beta chain was sequenced for a study of blood T cell repertoires in COVID-19. Study-wide background: Both acute and convalescent COVID-19 samples were obtained from the United States, Italy and Spain.

In the source study's methods: Estimation of nucleated cell counts relied on the amplification of reference gene primers. Some clones are missing from TCRdb's copy, which holds only in-frame ones; the method was immunoSEQ multiplex PCR. V and J calls and clone size follow that table, whereas D and trimming were derived from the DNA. The table records about 320,000 clones, over 75% of them present only once. This CDR3 comprises 14 residues. In germline, CDR1 is SEHNR, CDR2 FQNEAQ (reference sequence). V gave up 4 bases and J gave up 6 bases; unmatched junction bases: 5. The gene calls are TRBV7-9 and TRBJ2-2; 7 bases are shared with TRBD1. What was sequenced was peripheral blood. This TCR was sampled from a human donor in a cohort sampled during active COVID-19. CDR3 sequence (DNA): TGTGCCAGCAGCTACCACAGGGGACCCGGGGAGCTGTTTTTT. This gives the protein CASSYHRGPGELFF.